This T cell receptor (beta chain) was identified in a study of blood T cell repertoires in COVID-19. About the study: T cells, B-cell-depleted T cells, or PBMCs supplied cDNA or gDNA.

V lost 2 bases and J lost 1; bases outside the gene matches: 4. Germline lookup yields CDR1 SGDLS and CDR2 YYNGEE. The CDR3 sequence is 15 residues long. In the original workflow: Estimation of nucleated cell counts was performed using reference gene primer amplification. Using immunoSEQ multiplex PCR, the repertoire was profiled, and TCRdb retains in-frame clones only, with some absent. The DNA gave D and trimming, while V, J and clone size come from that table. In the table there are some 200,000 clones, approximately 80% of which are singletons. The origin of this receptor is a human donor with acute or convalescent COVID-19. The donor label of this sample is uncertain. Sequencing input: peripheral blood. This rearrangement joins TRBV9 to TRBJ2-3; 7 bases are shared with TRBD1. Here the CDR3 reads CASSVGTGGTDTQYF. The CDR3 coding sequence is TGTGCCAGCAGCGTCGGAACAGGGGGCACAGATACGCAGTATTTT.